This passage covers 10 T cell receptor beta chains from one sample sequenced in a study of beta chain features in type 1 diabetes. The authors reverse transcribed all of the isolated RNA, so sequencing captured expressed TCRB transcripts. The method was immunoSEQ multiplex PCR; TCRdb's version includes in-frame clones alone and lacks a portion of them. The sample lists around 300,000 clones; 9.5% to 11% were seen once. The sequenced sample consisted of naive CD4+ T cells from blood. The receptors were sampled from a woman aged 25 to 45 in good health.

This clone was detected a few times. The rearrangement uses TRBV5-4 and TRBJ2-3; 9 bases map to TRBD2. With V trimmed by 0 bases and J by 0 bases, 8 bases remained unmatched. CDR1 is SGHNT and CDR2 is YYREEE in the germline V gene (reference sequence). This CDR3 spans 18 amino acids. The CDR3 DNA reads TGTGCCAGCAGCTTGGAAATTCTAGCGGGGACTAGCACAGATACGCAGTATTTT. This sequence encodes CASSLEILAGTSTDTQYF.

A few counts support this clone. The chain is built from TRBV7-2 and TRBJ1-5; no clear D gene. CDR1 is SGHTA, CDR2 FQGNSA, per germline. The CDR3 has 14 amino acids. V gave up 2 bases and J gave up 5 bases, with 10 bases separating them. The CDR3 here is CASSLTVVDQPQHF. DNA of the CDR3: TGTGCCAGCAGCTTAACAGTGGTCGATCAGCCCCAGCATTTT.

This clone was found a few times. The CDR3 spells CASRPGTGTYNEQFF. The CDR3 nucleotides are TGTGCCAGCAGGCCCGGGACAGGGACCTACAATGAGCAGTTCTTC. The V call is TRBV28, the J call TRBJ2-1, with 9 bases identical to TRBD1. The trim removed 6 bases at V and 2 bases at J, leaving 5 bases unmatched. Germline loops: CDR1 MDHEN, CDR2 SYDVKM. The CDR3 is 15 residues long.

The table lists this clone with a few counts. V gene TRBV7-2 combines with J gene TRBJ2-3; 7 bases agree with TRBD2. The germline V gene has CDR1 SGHTA and CDR2 FQGNSA. This CDR3 has 15 residues. The V segment lost 1 base and the J segment 1 base; nucleotides outside the gene matches: 2. In DNA, the CDR3 is TGTGCCAGCAGCTTAGGGGCGGGGGGCACAGATACGCAGTATTTT. It specifies CASSLGAGGTDTQYF.

The chain employs TRBV5-1 and TRBJ2-2; weak D call: TRBD2 (6 bases). CDR1 is SGHRS, CDR2 YFSETQ, per germline. This CDR3 spans 16 amino acids. V dropped 4 bases and J dropped 1 base, with 14 bases sitting between them. The CDR3 region has the DNA TGCGCCAGCAGCCCGTCGGGACTCCTGAACACCGGGGAGCTGTTTTTT. It translates to CASSPSGLLNTGELFF.

This clone was detected only a few times. This sequence joins TRBV11-1 and TRBJ2-7; D is perhaps TRBD2 (5 bases). V lost 1 base, J lost 6 bases, and 22 bases lay in between. This CDR3 is built from 17 residues. The germline gives CDR1 SGHAT, CDR2 FQDESV (reference sequence). This chain's CDR3 is CASSLVLLSGIAREQYF. For the CDR3, the DNA is TGTGCCAGCAGCTTAGTCCTATTATCTGGAATAGCGCGCGAGCAGTACTTC.

This clone came up a few times. The V and J genes are TRBV4-3 and TRBJ1-1; D not certain. Germline V gene lookup returns CDR1 LGHNA and CDR2 YSLEER. CDR3 size: 15 residues. V was shortened by 2 bases and J by 0 bases, with 10 bases between the two germline ends. This CDR3 reads CASSQIPEMNTEAFF. CDR3 coding DNA: TGCGCCAGCAGCCAAATCCCGGAGATGAACACTGAAGCTTTCTTT.

The table lists this clone with a few counts. V is TRBV14 and J is TRBJ2-2; TRBD2 matches at 9 bases. The ends lost 0 bases at V and 5 bases at J; junction bases unmatched: 19. This CDR3 contains 21 residues. Germline CDR1 reads SGHDN; CDR2 reads FVKESK. CDR3: CASSQDRLAGTPGSWTGELFF. DNA for the CDR3: TGTGCCAGCAGCCAAGATCGGCTAGCGGGAACCCCGGGGAGTTGGACCGGGGAGCTGTTTTTT.

V is TRBV7-2 and J is TRBJ2-2; 9 positions agree with TRBD1. The junction had 6 bases not matched to a gene; V was cut back by 4 bases and J by 6 bases. The CDR3 extends over 15 amino acids. Germline V gives CDR1 SGHTA, CDR2 FQGNSA. The CDR3 spells CASSSGQGRSGELFF. CDR3 nucleotides: TGTGCCAGCAGCTCGGGACAGGGAAGATCCGGGGAGCTGTTTTTT.

This clone showed up just a few times. This chain links TRBV19 with TRBJ1-2; possibly TRBD1 for D (6 bases). V dropped 1 base and J dropped 4 bases, with 13 bases sitting between them. Germline V gives CDR1 LNHDA, CDR2 SQIVND (reference sequence). The CDR3 consists of 15 residues. The CDR3 bases are TGTGCCAGTAGTATAGCCCGGACAGCCGCCTATGGCTACACCTTC. Its translation: CASSIARTAAYGYTF.